The source of this T cell receptor (beta chain) is a study of OX40 agonist ivuxolimab in advanced cancers. Study-wide results and limits: Which antigen the expanded peripheral T cells recognized is unknown.

Clones were sequenced by immunoSEQ multiplex PCR, and TCRdb holds only the in-frame ones, with some missing. The sample lists more than 50,000 clones, around four fifths occurring once. Note on this clone: Antigen specificity is unknown.

Autoimmune disease history or systemic immunosuppression was exclusionary. Trimming stripped 4 bases from V and 6 bases from J, with 7 bases between. This CDR3 region has 11 residues. CDR1 is DFQATT, CDR2 SNEGSKA, per germline (reference sequence). The source was CD4+ or CD8+ T cells sorted from blood, collected in a trial of the OX40 agonist ivuxolimab. The V and J genes are TRBV20-1 and TRBJ2-1, with D unresolved. This clonotype was obtained from an adult with an advanced solid tumor such as melanoma, head and neck, liver or kidney cancer. In DNA, the CDR3 is TGCAGTGCTAATAGAGGCAATGAGCAGTTCTTC. It encodes CSANRGNEQFF.